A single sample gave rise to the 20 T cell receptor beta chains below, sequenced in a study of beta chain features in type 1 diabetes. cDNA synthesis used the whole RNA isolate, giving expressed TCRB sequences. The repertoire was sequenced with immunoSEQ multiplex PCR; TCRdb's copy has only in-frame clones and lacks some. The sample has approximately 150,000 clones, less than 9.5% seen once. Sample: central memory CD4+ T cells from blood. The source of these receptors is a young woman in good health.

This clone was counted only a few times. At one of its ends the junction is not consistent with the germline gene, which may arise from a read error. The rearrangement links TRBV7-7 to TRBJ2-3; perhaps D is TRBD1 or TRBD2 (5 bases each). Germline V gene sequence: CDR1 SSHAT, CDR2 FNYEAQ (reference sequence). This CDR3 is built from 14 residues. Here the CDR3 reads CASSGPGSTDTQYF. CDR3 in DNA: TGTGCTAGCAGCGGCCCAGGGTCCACAGATACGCAGTATTTT. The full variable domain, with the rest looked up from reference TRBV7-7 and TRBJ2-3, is GAGVSQSPRYKVTKRGQDVTLRCDPISSHATLYWYQQALGQGPEFLTYFNYEAQPDKSGLPSDRFSAERPEGSISTLTIQRTEQRDSAMYRCASSGPGSTDTQYFGPGTRLTVL.

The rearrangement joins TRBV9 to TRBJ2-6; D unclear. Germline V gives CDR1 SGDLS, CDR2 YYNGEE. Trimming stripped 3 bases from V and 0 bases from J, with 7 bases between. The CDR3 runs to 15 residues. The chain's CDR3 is CASSGSDSGANVLTF. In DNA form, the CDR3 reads TGTGCCAGCAGCGGCAGTGACTCTGGGGCCAACGTCCTGACTTTC.

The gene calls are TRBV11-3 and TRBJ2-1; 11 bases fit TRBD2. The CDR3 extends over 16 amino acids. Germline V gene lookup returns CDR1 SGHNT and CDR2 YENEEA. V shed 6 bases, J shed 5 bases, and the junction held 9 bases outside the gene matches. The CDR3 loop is CASRPTSGRAHNEQFF. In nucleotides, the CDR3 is TGTGCCAGCAGACCTACTAGCGGGAGAGCCCACAATGAGCAGTTCTTC.

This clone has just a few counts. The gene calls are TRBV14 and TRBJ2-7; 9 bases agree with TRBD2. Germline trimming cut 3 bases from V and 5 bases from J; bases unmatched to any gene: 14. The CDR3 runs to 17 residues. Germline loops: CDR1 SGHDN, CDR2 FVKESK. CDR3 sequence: CASSHALEVAGAHEQYF. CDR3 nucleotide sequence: TGTGCCAGCAGCCACGCCCTCGAGGTAGCGGGAGCCCACGAGCAGTACTTC.

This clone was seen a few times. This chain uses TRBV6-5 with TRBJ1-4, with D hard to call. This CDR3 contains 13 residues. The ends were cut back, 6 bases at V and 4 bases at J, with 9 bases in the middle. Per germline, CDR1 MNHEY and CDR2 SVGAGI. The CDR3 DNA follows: TGTGCCAGCAGAGACTTCAGTAATGAAAAACTGTTTTTT. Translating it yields CASRDFSNEKLFF.

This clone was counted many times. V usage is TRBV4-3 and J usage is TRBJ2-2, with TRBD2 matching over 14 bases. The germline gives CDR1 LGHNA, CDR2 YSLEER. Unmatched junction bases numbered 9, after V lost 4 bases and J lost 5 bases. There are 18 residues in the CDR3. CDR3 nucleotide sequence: TGCGCCAGCAGCCGCCGACTAGCGGGGGGGACGGATACCGGGGAGCTGTTTTTT. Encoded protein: CASSRRLAGGTDTGELFF.

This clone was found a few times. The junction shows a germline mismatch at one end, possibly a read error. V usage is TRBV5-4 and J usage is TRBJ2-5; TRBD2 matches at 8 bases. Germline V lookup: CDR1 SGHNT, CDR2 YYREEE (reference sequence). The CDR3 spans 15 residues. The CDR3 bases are TGCGCCAGCAGCCCTTCCGCGGGGGGCCAAGAGACCCAGTACTTC. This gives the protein CASSPSAGGQETQYF.

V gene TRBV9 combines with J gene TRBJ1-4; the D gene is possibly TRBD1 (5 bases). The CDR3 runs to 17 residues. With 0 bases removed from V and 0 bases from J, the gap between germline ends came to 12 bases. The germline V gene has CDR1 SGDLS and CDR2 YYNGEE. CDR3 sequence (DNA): TGTGCCAGCAGCGTAGATCGCCAGACAGCAACTAATGAAAAACTGTTTTTT. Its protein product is CASSVDRQTATNEKLFF.

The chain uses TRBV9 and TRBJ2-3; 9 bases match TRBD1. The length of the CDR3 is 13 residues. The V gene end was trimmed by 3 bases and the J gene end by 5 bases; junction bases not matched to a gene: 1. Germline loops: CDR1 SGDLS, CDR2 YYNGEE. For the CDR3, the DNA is TGTGCCAGCAGCGGACAGGGGGGAGATACGCAGTATTTT. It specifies CASSGQGGDTQYF.

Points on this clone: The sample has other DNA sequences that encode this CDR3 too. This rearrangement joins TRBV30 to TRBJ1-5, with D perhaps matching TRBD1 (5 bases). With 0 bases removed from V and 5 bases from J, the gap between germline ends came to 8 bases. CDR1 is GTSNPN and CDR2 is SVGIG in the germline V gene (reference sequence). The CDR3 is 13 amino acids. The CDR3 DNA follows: TGTGCCTGGAGTGTACAAGGGGATCAGCCCCAGCATTTT. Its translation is CAWSVQGDQPQHF.

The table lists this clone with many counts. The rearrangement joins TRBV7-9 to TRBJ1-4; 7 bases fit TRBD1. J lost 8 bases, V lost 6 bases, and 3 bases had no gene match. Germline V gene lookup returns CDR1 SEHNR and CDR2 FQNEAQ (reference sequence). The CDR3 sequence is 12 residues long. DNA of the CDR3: TGTGCCAGCAGAGGGGACAGCGAAAAACTGTTTTTT. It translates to CASRGDSEKLFF.

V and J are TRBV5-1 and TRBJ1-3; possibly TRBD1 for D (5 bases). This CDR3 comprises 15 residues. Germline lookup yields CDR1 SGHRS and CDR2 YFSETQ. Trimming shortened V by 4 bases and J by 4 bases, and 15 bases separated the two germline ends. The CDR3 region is CASSLDTHQGNTIYF. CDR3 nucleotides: TGCGCCAGCAGCCTGGACACACATCAAGGAAACACCATATATTTT. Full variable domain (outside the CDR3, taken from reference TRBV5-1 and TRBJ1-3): KAGVTQTPRYLIKTRGQQVTLSCSPISGHRSVSWYQQTPGQGLQFLFEYFSETQRNKGNFPGRFSGRQFSNSRSEMNVSTLELGDSALYLCASSLDTHQGNTIYFGEGSWLTVV.

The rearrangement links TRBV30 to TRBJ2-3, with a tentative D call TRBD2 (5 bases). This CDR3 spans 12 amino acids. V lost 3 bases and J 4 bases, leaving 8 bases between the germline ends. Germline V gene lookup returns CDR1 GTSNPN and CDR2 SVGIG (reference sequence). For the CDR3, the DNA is TGTGCCTGGAGAAGGGAGTCAGATACGCAGTATTTT. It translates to CAWRRESDTQYF.

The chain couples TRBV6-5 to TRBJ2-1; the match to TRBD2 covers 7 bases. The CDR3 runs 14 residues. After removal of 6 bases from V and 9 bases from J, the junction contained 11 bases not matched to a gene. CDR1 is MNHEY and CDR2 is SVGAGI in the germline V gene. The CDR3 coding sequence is TGTGCCAGCAGCAGGGAAGGGAGGGCAGTTGAGCAGTTCTTC. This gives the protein CASSREGRAVEQFF.

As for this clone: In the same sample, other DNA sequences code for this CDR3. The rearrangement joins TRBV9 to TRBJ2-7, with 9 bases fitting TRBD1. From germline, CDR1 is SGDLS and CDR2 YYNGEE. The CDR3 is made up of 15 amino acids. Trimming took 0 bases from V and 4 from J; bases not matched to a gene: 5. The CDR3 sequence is CASSVDGQGPYEQYF. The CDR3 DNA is TGTGCCAGCAGCGTAGATGGACAGGGGCCTTACGAGCAGTACTTC.

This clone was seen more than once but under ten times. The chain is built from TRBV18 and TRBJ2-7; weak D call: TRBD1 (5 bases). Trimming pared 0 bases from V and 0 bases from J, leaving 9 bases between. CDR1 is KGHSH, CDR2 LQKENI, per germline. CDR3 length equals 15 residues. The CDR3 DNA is TGTGCCAGCTCACCACCGAACAGGAACTCCTACGAGCAGTACTTC. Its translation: CASSPPNRNSYEQYF.

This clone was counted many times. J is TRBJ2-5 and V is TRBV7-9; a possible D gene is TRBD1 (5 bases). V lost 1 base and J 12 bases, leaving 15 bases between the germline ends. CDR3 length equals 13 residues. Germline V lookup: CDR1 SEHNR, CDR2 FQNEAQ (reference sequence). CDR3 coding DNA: TGTGCCAGCAGCTTAGAAGCCCCCCAGGGAAAGTACTTC. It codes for CASSLEAPQGKYF.

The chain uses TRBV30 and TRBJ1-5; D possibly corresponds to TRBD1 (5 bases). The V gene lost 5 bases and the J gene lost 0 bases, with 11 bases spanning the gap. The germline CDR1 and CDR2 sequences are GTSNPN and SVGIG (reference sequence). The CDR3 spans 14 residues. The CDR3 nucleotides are TGTGCCTGGGGGAAGGGACTTAGCAATCAGCCCCAGCATTTT. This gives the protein CAWGKGLSNQPQHF. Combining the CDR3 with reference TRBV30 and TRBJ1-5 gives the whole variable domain SQTIHQWPATLVQPVGSPLSLECTVEGTSNPNLYWYRQAAGRGLQLLFYSVGIGQISSEVPQNLSASRPQDRQFILSSKKLLLSDSGFYLCAWGKGLSNQPQHFGDGTRLSIL.

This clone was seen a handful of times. CDR3 bases: TGTGCCTGGAGTAAGCCAGGGTTGAATTCACCCCTCCACTTT. The encoded protein is CAWSKPGLNSPLHF. The J gene is TRBJ1-6, the V gene TRBV30; TRBD1 might be the D (5 bases). Trimming cost V 2 bases and J 7 bases, with 12 bases left between them. The CDR3 has 14 residues. From germline, CDR1 is GTSNPN and CDR2 SVGIG (reference sequence).

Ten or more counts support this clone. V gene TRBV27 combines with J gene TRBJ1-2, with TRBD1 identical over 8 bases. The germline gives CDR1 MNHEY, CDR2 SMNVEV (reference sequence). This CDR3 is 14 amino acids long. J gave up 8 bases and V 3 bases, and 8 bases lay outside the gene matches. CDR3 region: CASSFKQGARGYTF. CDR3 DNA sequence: TGTGCCAGCAGTTTTAAGCAGGGGGCGCGCGGCTACACCTTC.